The 5 T cell receptor beta chains below were found in one sample sequenced in a study of regulatory and conventional T cells in RAG deficiency. Regulatory T cells were sorted from blood as CD4+ CD25-high CD127-low cells. TCRdb keeps only in-frame clones here, not all; method: immunoSEQ multiplex PCR. The sample carries about 12,000 clones, roughly 94% recorded once. A further study also used this sample, focusing on regulatory T cells. As that report states: The primer mix had 52 TRBV and 13 TRBJ primers.

The source material was CD127- CD25+ CD4+ Tregs sorted from blood. These receptors were taken from a human donor in good health.

The genes are TRBV5-1 and TRBJ1-4; 8 nucleotides line up with TRBD1. The CDR3 has 14 amino acids. V trimming: 4 bases; J trimming: 6 bases; junction bases outside the gene matches: 5. Per germline, CDR1 SGHRS and CDR2 YFSETQ. The CDR3 nucleotides are TGCGCCAGCAGCAACAGGGGGAATCATGAAAAACTGTTTTTT. Translated, it gives CASSNRGNHEKLFF. Based on the CDR3 plus reference TRBV5-1 and TRBJ1-4, the full variable domain is KAGVTQTPRYLIKTRGQQVTLSCSPISGHRSVSWYQQTPGQGLQFLFEYFSETQRNKGNFPGRFSGRQFSNSRSEMNVSTLELGDSALYLCASSNRGNHEKLFFGSGTQLSVL.

The chain couples TRBV19 to TRBJ1-5, with TRBD1 as a possible D gene (6 bases). Per germline, CDR1 LNHDA and CDR2 SQIVND (reference sequence). The V end lost 5 bases, the J end lost 2 bases, and 16 bases lay between the germline ends. The CDR3 has 16 amino acids. The CDR3 DNA reads TGTGCCAGTAGTGGGCTGAGGGGGACCCGCAATCAGCCCCAGCATTTT. This encodes CASSGLRGTRNQPQHF.

This clone appeared once. The rearrangement uses TRBV4-2 and TRBJ2-7; TRBD2 matches at 8 bases. The CDR3 is made up of 16 amino acids. The germline CDR1 and CDR2 sequences are LGHNA and YNFKEQ. With V trimmed by 1 base and J by 2 bases, 7 bases remained unmatched. CDR3 DNA: TGTGCCAGCAGCCAAGGGGAACTAGCGGTGCCCTACGAGCAGTACTTC. Its protein is CASSQGELAVPYEQYF.

The V gene is TRBV19, the J gene TRBJ1-2; TRBD1 matches 7 bases. V was clipped by 7 bases and J by 5 bases; unmatched bases: 10. Germline assignment: CDR1 LNHDA and CDR2 SQIVND (reference sequence). The CDR3 contains 14 residues. CDR3 region: CASTSQTGSYGYTF. CDR3 bases: TGTGCCAGTACCTCACAGACAGGGAGTTATGGCTACACCTTC.

Only one count was recorded for this clone. V gene TRBV6-1 combines with J gene TRBJ1-6; D is undetermined. In germline, CDR1 is MNHNS, CDR2 SASEGT. The CDR3 is 14 amino acids. Trimming pared 4 bases from V and 5 bases from J, leaving 9 bases between. The CDR3 bases are TGTGCCAGCAGTGGTAACCTAGATAATTCACCCCTCCACTTT. Residues: CASSGNLDNSPLHF.